This TCR beta chain was captured by sequencing in a study of blood T cell repertoires in COVID-19. The wider study: Both acute and convalescent COVID-19 samples were obtained from the United States, Italy and Spain.

J lost 1 base, V lost 0 bases, and 6 bases had no gene match. The length of the CDR3 is 18 residues. Germline CDR1 reads SGHNT; CDR2 reads YYREEE (reference sequence). This clone was counted once. Living in roughly 25 US areas, the participants were between roughly 18 and 90 years of age. Within 2 weeks before study entry, exposed participants met a COVID-19 case. How the authors handled the data: The assay estimated nucleated cells by amplifying reference gene primers. TCRdb keeps only in-frame clones here, not all; method: immunoSEQ multiplex PCR. V and J calls and clone size are given by that table; D and trimming were obtained from the DNA. The sample carries around 340,000 clones, 88% recorded once.

The V gene is TRBV5-4, the J gene TRBJ2-1; 11 nucleotides match TRBD2. The clonotype comes from a woman between 25 and 40 years old who had been exposed to COVID-19. The material sequenced was PBMCs or T cells enriched from blood (not recorded which). The CDR3: CASSLDPGTSGSYNEQFF. The CDR3 region has the DNA TGTGCCAGCAGCTTGGACCCCGGGACTAGCGGTTCCTACAATGAGCAGTTCTTC.